A single sample gave rise to the 20 T cell receptor beta chains below, sequenced in a study of cytomegalovirus exposure and HLA in healthy donors. The study ran its PCR with 60 Vbeta and 13 Jbeta primers. Some clones are missing from TCRdb's copy, which holds only in-frame ones; the method was immunoSEQ multiplex PCR. Here the sample spans some 140,000 clones, around three quarters being singletons. Input material: PBMCs. The receptors originated from a man aged 35 to 55 in good health and CMV-seronegative.

The chain carries TRBV11-2 and TRBJ2-5, with 8 bases lining up with TRBD2. Trimming cost V 5 bases and J 2 bases; bases outside gene matches: 7. Germline V gene lookup returns CDR1 SGHAT and CDR2 FQNNGV. The CDR3 has 15 residues. The CDR3 spells CASSPRLATQETQYF. In DNA form, the CDR3 reads TGTGCCAGCAGCCCTCGACTAGCGACACAAGAGACCCAGTACTTC.

The rearrangement joins TRBV19 to TRBJ2-5; maybe TRBD1 (6 bases). Germline CDR1 reads LNHDA; CDR2 reads SQIVND (reference sequence). The V and J ends lost 5 bases and 0 bases respectively, with 10 bases between them. The CDR3 runs 14 residues. The CDR3 is CASSVWTDQETQYF. CDR3 DNA sequence: TGTGCCAGTAGTGTCTGGACAGACCAAGAGACCCAGTACTTC.

CDR3 coding DNA: TGTGCCAGCAGTGGCAGGGTCCCCCAAGAGACCCAGTACTTC. The encoded protein is CASSGRVPQETQYF. The chain uses TRBV6-1 and TRBJ2-5; D possibly corresponds to TRBD1 (5 bases). The CDR3 extends over 14 amino acids. Germline V lookup: CDR1 MNHNS, CDR2 SASEGT. V lost 4 bases and J 1 base, leaving 10 bases between the germline ends.

V usage is TRBV30 and J usage is TRBJ1-3; D is possibly TRBD1 (5 bases). The length of the CDR3 is 13 residues. Per germline, CDR1 GTSNPN and CDR2 SVGIG (reference sequence). The V gene lost 5 bases and the J gene lost 5 bases, with 13 bases spanning the gap. This chain's CDR3 is CAWDSGSRNTIYF. CDR3 coding DNA: TGTGCCTGGGATTCAGGGTCTAGAAACACCATATATTTT. Supplemented by reference TRBV30 and TRBJ1-3, the full variable domain reads SQTIHQWPATLVQPVGSPLSLECTVEGTSNPNLYWYRQAAGRGLQLLFYSVGIGQISSEVPQNLSASRPQDRQFILSSKKLLLSDSGFYLCAWDSGSRNTIYFGEGSWLTVV.

The chain combines TRBV30 with TRBJ1-2, with 7 bases matching TRBD1. The germline V gene has CDR1 GTSNPN and CDR2 SVGIG (reference sequence). The CDR3 spans 11 residues. After removal of 2 bases from V and 8 bases from J, the junction contained 2 bases not matched to a gene. The CDR3 protein is CAWSSGGGYTF. CDR3 nucleotide sequence: TGTGCCTGGAGTTCAGGGGGAGGCTACACCTTC.

This clone has only one observation. The V gene is TRBV5-1, the J gene TRBJ2-1; D may be TRBD1 (5 bases). V was clipped by 4 bases and J by 6 bases, with 11 bases between them. Germline V gene lookup returns CDR1 SGHRS and CDR2 YFSETQ. This CDR3 is built from 13 residues. CDR3 sequence reads: CASSVGQTNEQFF. CDR3 coding DNA: TGCGCCAGCAGCGTAGGACAAACCAATGAGCAGTTCTTC. Drawing the rest from reference TRBV5-1 and TRBJ2-1, the complete variable domain is KAGVTQTPRYLIKTRGQQVTLSCSPISGHRSVSWYQQTPGQGLQFLFEYFSETQRNKGNFPGRFSGRQFSNSRSEMNVSTLELGDSALYLCASSVGQTNEQFFGPGTRLTVL.

The sample holds a few counts of this clone. The V and J genes are TRBV7-9 and TRBJ1-1; D unclear. The CDR3 has 16 residues. Trimming shortened V by 1 base and J by 1 base, and 13 bases separated the two germline ends. Germline CDR1 SEHNR, CDR2 FQNEAQ (reference sequence). In nucleotides, the CDR3 is TGTGCCAGCAGCTTAGGGGTTTGGCGGCAGAACACTGAAGCTTTCTTT. Protein: CASSLGVWRQNTEAFF.

This clone was seen a single time. V is TRBV6-1 and J is TRBJ1-5; a weak D match, TRBD1 (5 bases). Germline CDR1 is MNHNS and CDR2 is SASEGT. The V end was cut by 2 bases, the J end by 0 bases, with 8 bases between. This CDR3 is 15 amino acids long. The CDR3 region has the DNA TGTGCCAGCAGTGAAATCGGGGGTAGCAATCAGCCCCAGCATTTT. Amino acids: CASSEIGGSNQPQHF.

The genes are TRBV5-1 and TRBJ2-7, with 7 nucleotides matching TRBD2. The CDR3 length is 14 residues. Germline V lookup: CDR1 SGHRS, CDR2 YFSETQ. Germline trimming cut 3 bases from V and 2 bases from J; bases unmatched to any gene: 5. The DNA of the CDR3 is TGCGCCAGCAGCTGGGGGGGGTCAACCTACGAGCAGTACTTC. This translates into CASSWGGSTYEQYF.

The chain joins TRBV9 to TRBJ1-2, with TRBD1 matching 8 bases. CDR1 and CDR2 (germline): SGDLS, YYNGEE. The CDR3 spans 14 residues. V gave up 3 bases and J gave up 10 bases; unmatched junction bases: 11. CDR3 DNA: TGTGCCAGCAGCGCCCAACCAGGGGGCTTGGACTACACCTTC. Amino acids: CASSAQPGGLDYTF. The whole variable domain, filled in from reference TRBV9 and TRBJ1-2, reads DSGVTQTPKHLITATGQRVTLRCSPRSGDLSVYWYQQSLDQGLQFLIQYYNGEERAKGNILERFSAQQFPDLHSELNLSSLELGDSALYFCASSAQPGGLDYTFGSGTRLTVV.

This chain connects TRBV6-4 to TRBJ2-7; TRBD1 matches 8 bases. The germline V gene has CDR1 MRHNA and CDR2 SNTAGT. There are 14 residues in the CDR3. V gave up 4 bases and J gave up 1 base; unmatched junction bases: 3. CDR3 sequence: CASSADRGSYEQYF. The CDR3 bases are TGTGCCAGCAGTGCCGACAGGGGATCCTACGAGCAGTACTTC.

The V and J genes are TRBV7-9 and TRBJ2-7; 7 nucleotides match TRBD1. The CDR3 runs 14 residues. The V gene end was trimmed by 6 bases and the J gene end by 5 bases; junction bases not matched to a gene: 10. CDR1 SEHNR and CDR2 FQNEAQ come from the germline V gene (reference sequence). The chain's CDR3 is CASRSGGEGNEQYF. DNA for the CDR3: TGTGCCAGCAGGTCAGGGGGTGAAGGGAACGAGCAGTACTTC.

V gene TRBV7-9 combines with J gene TRBJ2-5; D is unresolved. The CDR3 spans 15 residues. Looked up from germline, CDR1 is SEHNR and CDR2 is FQNEAQ (reference sequence). The V end lost 5 bases, the J end lost 2 bases, and 15 bases lay between the germline ends. The CDR3 nucleotides read TGTGCCAGCAGCGGTCCGACACGAACGCAAGAGACCCAGTACTTC. This gives the protein CASSGPTRTQETQYF.

There are a few counts of this clone. This chain joins TRBV5-6 and TRBJ2-5; D gene uncertain. Germline V gives CDR1 SGHDT, CDR2 YYEEEE. V gave up 0 bases and J gave up 5 bases, with 17 bases separating them. The CDR3 has 16 amino acids. CDR3 loop: CASSLVAFSASETQYF. For the CDR3, the DNA is TGTGCCAGCAGCTTGGTTGCGTTCTCCGCTTCGGAGACCCAGTACTTC.

This chain uses TRBV7-9 with TRBJ1-2, with a possible D match to TRBD1 (5 bases). Trimming shortened V by 5 bases and J by 2 bases, and 9 bases separated the two germline ends. CDR1 and CDR2 from the germline V gene are SEHNR and FQNEAQ (reference sequence). CDR3 length equals 13 residues. CDR3: CASSPQENYGYTF. As DNA, the CDR3 is TGTGCCAGCAGCCCACAGGAAAACTATGGCTACACCTTC.

The V call is TRBV6-1, the J call TRBJ2-2, with 8 bases matching TRBD2. Germline CDR1 is MNHNS and CDR2 is SASEGT. V dropped 6 bases and J dropped 2; count of bases not matched to a gene: 5. This CDR3 has 15 amino acids. Written as DNA, the CDR3 is TGTGCCAGCAGACCCGGGACTAGAAACACCGGGGAGCTGTTTTTT. Translated, it gives CASRPGTRNTGELFF.

The chain uses TRBV29-1 and TRBJ2-2, with 10 bases matching TRBD2. This CDR3 comprises 18 residues. Germline-derived CDR1 and CDR2 are SQVTM and ANQGSEA. V gave up 4 bases and J gave up 7 bases; unmatched junction bases: 18. Written as DNA, the CDR3 is TGCAGCGTTGGTTTCAGGGGAAACCTAGCGGGAGCTGTCGGGGAGCTGTTTTTT. Protein: CSVGFRGNLAGAVGELFF.

The gene calls are TRBV4-1 and TRBJ1-1; D ambiguous. The CDR3 spans 14 residues. The germline gives CDR1 MGHRA, CDR2 YSYEKL. Between the trimmed V and J ends, which lost 2 bases and 1 base, there was a span of 8 bases. CDR3 residues: CASSQLPGNTEAFF. The CDR3 region has the DNA TGCGCCAGCAGCCAATTGCCCGGGAACACTGAAGCTTTCTTT.

The chain combines TRBV4-1 with TRBJ1-6; 9 positions agree with TRBD1. Germline values: CDR1 MGHRA, CDR2 YSYEKL. The CDR3 consists of 16 residues. After removal of 1 base from V and 6 bases from J, the junction contained 4 bases not matched to a gene. CDR3 coding DNA: TGCGCCAGCAGCCAAGGGACAGGGGTTGGTAATTCACCCCTCCACTTT. It translates to CASSQGTGVGNSPLHF.

The V call is TRBV27, the J call TRBJ2-1, with 7 positions matching TRBD1. Germline V gives CDR1 MNHEY, CDR2 SMNVEV (reference sequence). V lost 7 bases, J lost 7 bases, and 16 bases stayed unmatched. The CDR3 is 16 amino acids. The CDR3 protein is CASTRQATGRVNEQFF. CDR3 nucleotide sequence: TGTGCCAGCACCCGCCAGGCGACAGGGCGAGTGAATGAGCAGTTCTTC.